What follows are 18 T cell receptor beta chains derived from one specimen sequenced in a study of blood T cell repertoires in COVID-19. Profiling relied on immunoSEQ multiplex PCR, and the TCRdb table lists in-frame clones only, not all of them. The sample includes about 200,000 clones, around 84% of them seen just once. The specimen sequenced was peripheral blood. These receptors were collected from a man between 60 and 75 years old with acute or convalescent COVID-19.

The chain carries TRBV6-5 and TRBJ1-3; the D gene is possibly TRBD1 (6 bases). The CDR3 sequence is 14 residues long. V was cut by 6 bases and J by 1 base, with 10 bases left in between. Germline CDR1 reads MNHEY; CDR2 reads SVGAGI. The CDR3 DNA is TGTGCCAGCAGCCTTGGACAGTCTGGAAACACCATATATTTT. This sequence encodes CASSLGQSGNTIYF.

The chain uses TRBV19 and TRBJ1-3, with 11 bases fitting TRBD1. The length of the CDR3 is 15 residues. The V and J ends lost 4 bases and 4 bases, in that order; junction bases with no gene match: 3. Germline lookup yields CDR1 LNHDA and CDR2 SQIVND (reference sequence). The CDR3 DNA follows: TGTGCCAGTAGTACGGGACAGGGGGACGGAAACACCATATATTTT. It codes for CASSTGQGDGNTIYF. The full variable domain, with the rest looked up from reference TRBV19 and TRBJ1-3, is DGGITQSPKYLFRKEGQNVTLSCEQNLNHDAMYWYRQDPGQGLRLIYYSQIVNDFQKGDIAEGYSVSREKKESFPLTVTSAQKNPTAFYLCASSTGQGDGNTIYFGEGSWLTVV.

V gene TRBV7-3 combines with J gene TRBJ1-2, with 8 bases matching TRBD1. There are 18 residues in the CDR3. The V gene's germline CDR1 is SGHTA and CDR2 FQGTGA. Trimming at V came to 3 bases and at J to 3 bases, leaving 15 bases not matched to a gene. CDR3 sequence: CASSLAGTGSPFDYGYTF. CDR3 nucleotides: TGTGCCAGCAGCTTGGCCGGGACAGGTTCCCCTTTCGACTATGGCTACACCTTC.

V is TRBV18 and J is TRBJ1-5, with 7 nucleotides matching TRBD1. CDR3 length: 15 amino acids. J was trimmed by 2 bases and V by 3 bases; bases with no gene match: 4. Germline loops: CDR1 KGHSH, CDR2 LQKENI. The CDR3 sequence is CASSPRQGGNQPQHF. As DNA, the CDR3 is TGTGCCAGCTCACCCAGACAGGGTGGCAATCAGCCCCAGCATTTT.

This clone showed up just once. The chain links TRBV19 to TRBJ1-5; D possibly corresponds to TRBD1 (5 bases). The CDR3 length is 14 residues. Germline V gives CDR1 LNHDA, CDR2 SQIVND (reference sequence). V was shortened by 7 bases and J by 4 bases, with 14 bases between the two germline ends. CDR3 sequence reads: CASKDSIGNQPQHF. The CDR3 nucleotides read TGTGCCAGTAAAGACAGTATTGGAAATCAGCCCCAGCATTTT.

This clone was counted a single time. The chain links TRBV18 to TRBJ2-5; D gene uncertain. Germline CDR1 KGHSH, CDR2 LQKENI. The V and J ends lost 3 bases and 4 bases respectively, with 9 bases between them. This CDR3 comprises 13 residues. CDR3 amino acids: CASSPSFLETQYF. The CDR3 bases are TGTGCCAGCTCACCCAGTTTTCTAGAGACCCAGTACTTC. Drawing the rest from reference TRBV18 and TRBJ2-5, the complete variable domain is NAGVMQNPRHLVRRRGQEARLRCSPMKGHSHVYWYRQLPEEGLKFMVYLQKENIIDESGMPKERFSAEFPKEGPSILRIQQVVRGDSAAYFCASSPSFLETQYFGPGTRLLVL.

In DNA, the CDR3 is TGTGCCAGTAGTATTCGAGGATCCCAACCGAACACCATATATTTT. Translation: CASSIRGSQPNTIYF. This rearrangement joins TRBV19 to TRBJ1-3, with D unclear. The germline gives CDR1 LNHDA, CDR2 SQIVND (reference sequence). V shed 3 bases and J shed 7 bases, with 16 bases lying between them. The CDR3 totals 15 residues. Combining the CDR3 with reference TRBV19 and TRBJ1-3 gives the whole variable domain DGGITQSPKYLFRKEGQNVTLSCEQNLNHDAMYWYRQDPGQGLRLIYYSQIVNDFQKGDIAEGYSVSREKKESFPLTVTSAQKNPTAFYLCASSIRGSQPNTIYFGEGSWLTVV.

The J gene is TRBJ1-1, the V gene TRBV12-3 or TRBV12-4; D uncertain. Trimming pared 0 bases from V and 4 bases from J, leaving 6 bases between. CDR3 length equals 13 residues. The CDR3 region is CASSLAYGTEAFF. The DNA of the CDR3 is TGTGCCAGCAGTTTAGCGTACGGCACTGAAGCTTTCTTT.

The chain employs TRBV27 and TRBJ1-2, with 8 bases fitting TRBD1. Germline CDR1 MNHEY, CDR2 SMNVEV (reference sequence). The ends lost 5 bases at V and 9 bases at J; junction bases unmatched: 8. The CDR3 runs to 13 residues. The CDR3: CASSRDRGESYTF. The CDR3 bases are TGTGCCAGCAGTCGCGACAGGGGAGAGAGCTACACCTTC.

The rearrangement links TRBV7-3 to TRBJ2-5, with TRBD2 as a possible D gene (6 bases). The germline V gene encodes CDR1 SGHTA and CDR2 FQGTGA. This CDR3 region has 14 residues. Deletions cut 4 bases from V and 5 bases from J, with 14 bases between. The CDR3 is CASSSSEGRETQYF. CDR3 DNA sequence: TGTGCCAGCAGCTCTAGCGAGGGGAGGGAGACCCAGTACTTC.

The chain uses TRBV5-1 and TRBJ2-7; tentatively, D is TRBD2 (5 bases). The CDR3 contains 14 residues. The germline V and J ends were trimmed by 0 bases and 2 bases, with 9 bases remaining between them. Germline values: CDR1 SGHRS, CDR2 YFSETQ. The CDR3 region is CASSLDEGPYEQYF. The CDR3, as DNA: TGCGCCAGCAGCTTGGATGAGGGCCCCTACGAGCAGTACTTC.

The genes are TRBV7-6 and TRBJ1-5; 10 positions agree with TRBD1. With 5 bases clipped from V and 4 bases from J, the junction kept 5 bases outside the gene matches. Germline assignment: CDR1 SGHVS and CDR2 FNYEAQ. The CDR3 consists of 15 residues. CDR3 amino acids: CASSPGTGANQPQHF. As DNA, the CDR3 is TGTGCCAGCAGCCCCGGGACAGGGGCAAATCAGCCCCAGCATTTT.

The rearrangement uses TRBV7-9 and TRBJ2-5; a weak D match, TRBD2 (6 bases). V was trimmed by 5 bases and J by 5 bases, leaving 21 bases between them. The CDR3 extends over 16 amino acids. The germline gives CDR1 SEHNR, CDR2 FQNEAQ (reference sequence). The CDR3 reads CASSRVRDSTRETQYF. The CDR3 DNA is TGTGCCAGCAGCCGCGTACGGGACTCAACGAGGGAGACCCAGTACTTC.

The chain links TRBV30 to TRBJ1-4; 7 nucleotides line up with TRBD1. The junction had 6 bases not matched to a gene; V was cut back by 0 bases and J by 8 bases. Germline V lookup: CDR1 GTSNPN, CDR2 SVGIG (reference sequence). The length of the CDR3 is 14 residues. The CDR3 spells CAWSVNRGREKLFF. CDR3 DNA: TGTGCCTGGAGTGTAAACAGGGGAAGAGAAAAACTGTTTTTT.

This chain links TRBV5-5 with TRBJ2-7, with TRBD2 matching over 9 bases. The V and J ends lost 6 bases and 4 bases, in that order; junction bases with no gene match: 14. From germline, CDR1 is SGHKS and CDR2 YYEKEE (reference sequence). CDR3 length equals 16 residues. The CDR3 region is CASNAGGPALEYEQYF. In DNA, the CDR3 is TGTGCCAGCAACGCGGGGGGGCCGGCCCTCGAGTACGAGCAGTACTTC.

A single count supports this clone. The CDR3: CASSTTGGVWYGYTF. As DNA, the CDR3 is TGTGCCAGTAGTACGACAGGGGGCGTATGGTATGGCTACACCTTC. This chain joins TRBV19 and TRBJ1-2; TRBD1 aligns across 10 bases. The CDR3 extends over 15 amino acids. The V gene end was trimmed by 4 bases and the J gene end by 5 bases; junction bases not matched to a gene: 7. Germline V lookup: CDR1 LNHDA, CDR2 SQIVND (reference sequence).

The chain links TRBV9 to TRBJ1-3; D perhaps matches TRBD1 (6 bases). The CDR3 has 15 amino acids. The ends were cut back, 3 bases at V and 0 bases at J, with 10 bases in the middle. The germline gives CDR1 SGDLS, CDR2 YYNGEE. The CDR3 DNA follows: TGTGCCAGCAGCGCACAGGGAAGCTCTGGAAACACCATATATTTT. This sequence encodes CASSAQGSSGNTIYF.

V gene TRBV9 combines with J gene TRBJ2-1, with 9 nucleotides matching TRBD2. CDR3 length: 15 amino acids. Per the germline V gene, CDR1 is SGDLS and CDR2 is YYNGEE. After removal of 4 bases from V and 9 bases from J, the junction contained 11 bases not matched to a gene. The CDR3 spells CASSPSVAGVAEQFF. For the CDR3, the DNA is TGTGCCAGCAGCCCTTCGGTAGCGGGGGTTGCTGAGCAGTTCTTC. The variable domain in full, completed from reference TRBV9 and TRBJ2-1, reads DSGVTQTPKHLITATGQRVTLRCSPRSGDLSVYWYQQSLDQGLQFLIQYYNGEERAKGNILERFSAQQFPDLHSELNLSSLELGDSALYFCASSPSVAGVAEQFFGPGTRLTVL.